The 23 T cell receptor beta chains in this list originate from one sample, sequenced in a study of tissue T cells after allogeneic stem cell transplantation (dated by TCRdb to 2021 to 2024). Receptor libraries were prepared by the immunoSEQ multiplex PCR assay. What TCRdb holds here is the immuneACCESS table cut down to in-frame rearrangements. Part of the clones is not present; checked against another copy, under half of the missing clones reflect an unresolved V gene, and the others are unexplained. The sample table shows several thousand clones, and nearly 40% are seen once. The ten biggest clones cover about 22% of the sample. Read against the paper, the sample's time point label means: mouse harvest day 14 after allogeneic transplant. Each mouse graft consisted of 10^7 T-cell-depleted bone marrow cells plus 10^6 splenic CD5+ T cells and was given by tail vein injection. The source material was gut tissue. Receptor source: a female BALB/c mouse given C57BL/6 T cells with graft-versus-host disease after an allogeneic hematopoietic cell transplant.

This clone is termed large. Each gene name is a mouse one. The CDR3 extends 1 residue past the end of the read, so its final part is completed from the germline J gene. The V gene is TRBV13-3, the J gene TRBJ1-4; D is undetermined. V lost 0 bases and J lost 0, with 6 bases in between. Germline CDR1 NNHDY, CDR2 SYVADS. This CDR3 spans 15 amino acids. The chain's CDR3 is CASSDAPFSNERLFF. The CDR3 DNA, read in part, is TGTGCCAGCAGTGATGCACCGTTTTCCAACGAAAGATTATTT.

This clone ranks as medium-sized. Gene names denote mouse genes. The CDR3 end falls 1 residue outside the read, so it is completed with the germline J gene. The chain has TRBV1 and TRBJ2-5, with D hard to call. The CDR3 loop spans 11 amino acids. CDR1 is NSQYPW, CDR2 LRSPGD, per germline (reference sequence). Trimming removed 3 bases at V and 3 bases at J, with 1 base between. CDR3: CTCSAQDTQYF. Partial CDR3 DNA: TGCACCTGCAGTGCGCAAGACACCCAGTAC.

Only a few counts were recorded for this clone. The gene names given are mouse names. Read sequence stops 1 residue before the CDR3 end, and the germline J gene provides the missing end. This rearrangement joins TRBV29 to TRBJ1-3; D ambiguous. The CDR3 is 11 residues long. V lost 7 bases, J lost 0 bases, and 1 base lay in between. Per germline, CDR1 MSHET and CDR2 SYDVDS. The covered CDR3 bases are TGTGCTAGCAATTCTGGAAATACGCTCTAT. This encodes CASNSGNTLY. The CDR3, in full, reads CASNSGNTLYF.

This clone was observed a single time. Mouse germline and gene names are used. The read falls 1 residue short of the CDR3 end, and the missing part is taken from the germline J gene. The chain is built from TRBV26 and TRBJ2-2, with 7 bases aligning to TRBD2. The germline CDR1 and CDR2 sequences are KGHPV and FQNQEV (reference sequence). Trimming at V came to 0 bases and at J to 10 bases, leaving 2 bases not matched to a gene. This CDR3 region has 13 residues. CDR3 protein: CASSLSGGSQLYF. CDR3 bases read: TGTGCCAGCAGTCTGTCGGGGGGGTCGCAGCTCTAC.

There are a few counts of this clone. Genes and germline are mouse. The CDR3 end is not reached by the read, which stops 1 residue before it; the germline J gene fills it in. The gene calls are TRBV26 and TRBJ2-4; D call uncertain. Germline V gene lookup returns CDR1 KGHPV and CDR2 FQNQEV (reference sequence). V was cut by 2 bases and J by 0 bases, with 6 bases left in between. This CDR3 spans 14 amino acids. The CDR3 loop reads CASSLAASQNTLYF. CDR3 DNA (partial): TGTGCCAGCAGTCTGGCAGCAAGTCAAAACACCTTGTAC.

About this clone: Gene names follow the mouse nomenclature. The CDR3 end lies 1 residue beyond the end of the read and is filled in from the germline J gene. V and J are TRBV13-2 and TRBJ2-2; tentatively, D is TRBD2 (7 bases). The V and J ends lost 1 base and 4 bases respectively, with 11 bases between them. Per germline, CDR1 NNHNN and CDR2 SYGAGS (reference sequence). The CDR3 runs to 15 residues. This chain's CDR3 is CASGDLWGATGQLYF. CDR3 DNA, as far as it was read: TGTGCCAGCGGTGATCTTTGGGGGGCCACCGGGCAGCTCTAC.

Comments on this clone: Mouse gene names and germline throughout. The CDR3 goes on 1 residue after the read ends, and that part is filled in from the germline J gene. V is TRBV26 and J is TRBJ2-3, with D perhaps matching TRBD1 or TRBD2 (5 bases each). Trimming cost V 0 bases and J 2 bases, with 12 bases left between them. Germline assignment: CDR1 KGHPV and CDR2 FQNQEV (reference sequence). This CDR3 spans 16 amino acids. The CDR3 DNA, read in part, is TGTGCCAGCAGTCTGTCGACTGTCAGGGCTGCAGAAACGCTGTAT. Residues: CASSLSTVRAAETLY. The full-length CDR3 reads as CASSLSTVRAAETLYF. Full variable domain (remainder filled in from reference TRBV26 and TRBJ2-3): NSKVIQTPRYLVKGQGQKAKMRCIPEKGHPVVFWYQQNKNNEFKFLINFQNQEVLQQIDMTEKRFSAECPSNSPCSLEIQSSEAGDSALYLCASSLSTVRAAETLYFGSGTRLTVL.

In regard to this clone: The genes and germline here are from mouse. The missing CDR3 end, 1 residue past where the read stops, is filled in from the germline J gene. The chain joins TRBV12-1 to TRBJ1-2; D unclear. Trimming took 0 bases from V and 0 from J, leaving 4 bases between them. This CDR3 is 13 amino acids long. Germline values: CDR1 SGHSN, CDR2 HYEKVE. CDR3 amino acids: CASSLEANSDYTF. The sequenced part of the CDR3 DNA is TGTGCCAGCTCTCTCGAGGCAAACTCCGACTACACC.

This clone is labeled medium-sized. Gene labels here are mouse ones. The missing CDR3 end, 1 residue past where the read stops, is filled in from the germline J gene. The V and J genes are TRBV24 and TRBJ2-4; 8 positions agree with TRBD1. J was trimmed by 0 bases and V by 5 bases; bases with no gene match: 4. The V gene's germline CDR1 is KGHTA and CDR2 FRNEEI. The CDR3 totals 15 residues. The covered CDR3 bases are TGTGCCAGCAGTTCGGACAGGGTTAGTCAAAACACCTTGTAC. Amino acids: CASSSDRVSQNTLY. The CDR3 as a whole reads CASSSDRVSQNTLYF.

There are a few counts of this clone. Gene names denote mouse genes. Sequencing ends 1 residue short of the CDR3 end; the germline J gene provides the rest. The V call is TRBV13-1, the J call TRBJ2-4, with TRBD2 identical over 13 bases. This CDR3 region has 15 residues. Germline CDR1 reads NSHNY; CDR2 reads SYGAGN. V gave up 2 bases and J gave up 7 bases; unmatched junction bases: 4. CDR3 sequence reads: CASSERGLGGHTLYF. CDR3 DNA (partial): TGTGCCAGCAGTGAAAGAGGACTGGGGGGGCACACCTTGTAC.

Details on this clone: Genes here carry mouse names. The CDR3: CASSQDWGGYEQYF. The CDR3 DNA, read in part, is TGTGCCAGCTCTCAAGACTGGGGGGGGTATGAACAGTAC. This chain uses TRBV12-2 with TRBJ2-7, with 11 bases matching TRBD2. The CDR3 extends 1 residue past the end of the read, so its final part is completed from the germline J gene. Germline assignment: CDR1 SGHLS and CDR2 HYDKME. This CDR3 comprises 14 residues. V dropped 2 bases and J dropped 4; count of bases not matched to a gene: 3.

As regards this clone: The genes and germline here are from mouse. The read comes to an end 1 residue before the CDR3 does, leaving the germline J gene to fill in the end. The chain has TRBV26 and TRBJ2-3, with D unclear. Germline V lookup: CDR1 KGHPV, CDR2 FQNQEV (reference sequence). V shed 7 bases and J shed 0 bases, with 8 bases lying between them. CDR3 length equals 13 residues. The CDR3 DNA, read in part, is TGTGCCAGCATGAGGGCTAGTGCAGAAACGCTGTAT. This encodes CASMRASAETLY. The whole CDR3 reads CASMRASAETLYF.

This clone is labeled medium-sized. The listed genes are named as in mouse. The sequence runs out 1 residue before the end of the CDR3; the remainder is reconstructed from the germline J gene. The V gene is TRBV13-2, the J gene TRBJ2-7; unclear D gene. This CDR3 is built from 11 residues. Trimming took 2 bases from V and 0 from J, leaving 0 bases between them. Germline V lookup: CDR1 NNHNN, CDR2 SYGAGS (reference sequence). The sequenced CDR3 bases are TGTGCCAGCGGTGACTCCTATGAACAGTAC. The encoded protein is CASGDSYEQY. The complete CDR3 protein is CASGDSYEQYF.

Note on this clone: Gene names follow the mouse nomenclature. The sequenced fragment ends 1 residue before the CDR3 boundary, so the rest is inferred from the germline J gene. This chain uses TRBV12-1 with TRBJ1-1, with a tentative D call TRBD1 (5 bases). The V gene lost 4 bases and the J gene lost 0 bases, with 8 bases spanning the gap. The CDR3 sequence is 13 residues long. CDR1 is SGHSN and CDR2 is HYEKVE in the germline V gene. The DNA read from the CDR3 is TGTGCCAGCTCCTGGACAACAAACACAGAAGTCTTC. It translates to CASSWTTNTEVF. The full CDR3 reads CASSWTTNTEVFF.

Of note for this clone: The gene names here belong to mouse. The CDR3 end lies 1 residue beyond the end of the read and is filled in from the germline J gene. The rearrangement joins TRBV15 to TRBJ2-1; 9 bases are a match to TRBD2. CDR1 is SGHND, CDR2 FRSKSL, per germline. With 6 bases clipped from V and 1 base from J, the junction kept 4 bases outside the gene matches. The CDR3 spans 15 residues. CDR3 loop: CASSPGGGNYAEQFF. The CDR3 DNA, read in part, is TGTGCCAGCAGCCCTGGGGGGGGAAACTATGCTGAGCAGTTC.

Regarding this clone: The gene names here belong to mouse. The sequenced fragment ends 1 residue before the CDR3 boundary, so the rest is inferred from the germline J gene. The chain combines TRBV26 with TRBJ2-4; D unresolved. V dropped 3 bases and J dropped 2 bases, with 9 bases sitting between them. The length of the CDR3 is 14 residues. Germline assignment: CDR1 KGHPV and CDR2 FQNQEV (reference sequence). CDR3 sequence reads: CASSLDTLQNTLYF. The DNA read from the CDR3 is TGTGCCAGCAGTCTCGACACCCTTCAAAACACCTTGTAC.

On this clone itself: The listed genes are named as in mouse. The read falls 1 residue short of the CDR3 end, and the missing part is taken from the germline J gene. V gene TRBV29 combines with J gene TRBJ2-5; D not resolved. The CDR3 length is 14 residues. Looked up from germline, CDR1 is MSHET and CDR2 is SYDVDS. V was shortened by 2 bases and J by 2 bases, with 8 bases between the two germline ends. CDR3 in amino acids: CASSLLTIQDTQYF. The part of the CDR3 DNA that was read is TGTGCTAGCAGTTTACTGACAATCCAAGACACCCAGTAC. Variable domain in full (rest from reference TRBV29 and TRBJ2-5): DMKVTQMPRYLIKRMGENVLLECGQDMSHETMYWYRQDPGLGLQLIYISYDVDSNSEGDIPKGYRVSRKKREHFSLILDSAKTNQTSVYFCASSLLTIQDTQYFGPGTRLLVL.

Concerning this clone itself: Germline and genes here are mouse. CDR3 DNA, as far as it was read: TGTGCCAGCAGTGATGCGAGACTGGGGGTGGAAACGCTGTAT. Translating it yields CASSDARLGVETLY. The full CDR3 reads CASSDARLGVETLYF. V usage is TRBV13-3 and J usage is TRBJ2-3, with 9 bases matching TRBD2. The observed sequence ends 1 residue before the CDR3 terminus, with the missing tail filled in from the germline J gene. V was pared by 0 bases and J by 6 bases, with 5 bases of the junction left unmatched. CDR1 and CDR2 (germline): NNHDY, SYVADS. This CDR3 has 15 residues.

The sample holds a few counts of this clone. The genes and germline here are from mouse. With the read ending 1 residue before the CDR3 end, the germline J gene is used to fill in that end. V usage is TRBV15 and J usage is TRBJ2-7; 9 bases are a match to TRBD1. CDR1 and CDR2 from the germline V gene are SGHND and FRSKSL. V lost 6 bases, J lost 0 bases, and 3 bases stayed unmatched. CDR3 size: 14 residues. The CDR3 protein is CASSEGQGSYEQYF. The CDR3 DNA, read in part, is TGTGCCAGCAGCGAGGGACAGGGCTCCTATGAACAGTAC.

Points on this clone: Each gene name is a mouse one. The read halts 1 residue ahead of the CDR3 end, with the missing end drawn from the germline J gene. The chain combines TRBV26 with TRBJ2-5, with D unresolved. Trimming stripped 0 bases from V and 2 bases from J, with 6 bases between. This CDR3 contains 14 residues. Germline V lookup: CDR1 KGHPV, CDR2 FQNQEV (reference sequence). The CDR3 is CASSLSIVQDTQYF. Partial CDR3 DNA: TGTGCCAGCAGTCTGTCGATAGTCCAAGACACCCAGTAC.

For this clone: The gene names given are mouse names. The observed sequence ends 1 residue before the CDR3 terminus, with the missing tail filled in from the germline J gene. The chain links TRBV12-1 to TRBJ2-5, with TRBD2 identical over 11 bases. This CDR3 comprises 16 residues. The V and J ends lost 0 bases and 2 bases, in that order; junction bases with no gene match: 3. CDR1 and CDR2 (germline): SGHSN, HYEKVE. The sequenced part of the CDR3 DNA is TGTGCCAGCTCTCTCGGACTGGGGGGCTTCCAAGACACCCAGTAC. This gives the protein CASSLGLGGFQDTQY. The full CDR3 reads CASSLGLGGFQDTQYF.

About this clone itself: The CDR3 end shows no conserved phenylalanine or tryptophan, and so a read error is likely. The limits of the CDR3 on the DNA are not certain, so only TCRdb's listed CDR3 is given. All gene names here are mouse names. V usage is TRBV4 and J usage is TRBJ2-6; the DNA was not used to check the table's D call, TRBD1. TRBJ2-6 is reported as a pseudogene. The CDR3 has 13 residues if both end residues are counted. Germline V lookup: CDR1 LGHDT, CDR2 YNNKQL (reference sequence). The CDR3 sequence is CASSGTGCLALTD.

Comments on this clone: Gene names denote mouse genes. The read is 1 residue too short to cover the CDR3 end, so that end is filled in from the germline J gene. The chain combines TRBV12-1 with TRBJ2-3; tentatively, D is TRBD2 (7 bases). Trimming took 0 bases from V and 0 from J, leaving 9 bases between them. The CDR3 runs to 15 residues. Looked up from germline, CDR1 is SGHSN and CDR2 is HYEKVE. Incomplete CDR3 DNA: TGTGCCAGCTCTCTCTGGGGGGCTAGTGCAGAAACGCTGTAT. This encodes CASSLWGASAETLY. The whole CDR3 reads CASSLWGASAETLYF.